These 22 T cell receptor beta chains share one sample of origin, sequenced in a study of read filtering for tumor transcriptome and immune sequencing. From roughly 390 ng of RNA, a library with molecular barcoded alpha/delta and beta/gamma adaptors was made. MiXCR, run by TCRdb on the reads, gives a single entry per CDR3 protein. The sample holds around 130,000 distinct CDR3 sequences, 10% to 15% seen once. Sequencing was done on a sample of a population of CD138-negative cells sorted from bone marrow. These receptors were collected from a donor over 35 with multiple myeloma.

This clonotype was counted many times. The chain carries TRBV29-1 and TRBJ2-2; 13 bases are shared with TRBD2. Germline lookup yields CDR1 SQVTM and CDR2 ANQGSEA. V was clipped by 6 bases and J by 5 bases; unmatched bases: 3. This CDR3 contains 14 residues. Here the CDR3 reads CSVGLAGVTGELFF. In DNA form, the CDR3 reads TGCAGCGTCGGACTAGCGGGAGTTACCGGGGAGCTGTTTTTT.

In its sample, this clonotype was seen many times. The chain employs TRBV20-1 and TRBJ2-7; D is possibly TRBD1 (6 bases). Germline values: CDR1 DFQATT, CDR2 SNEGSKA (reference sequence). V lost 5 bases and J lost 2, with 16 bases in between. The CDR3 has 14 amino acids. CDR3 amino acids: CSARSYTGTYEQYF. In DNA form, the CDR3 reads TGCAGTGCTCGCTCCTATACAGGGACCTACGAGCAGTACTTC.

This clonotype was observed a few times. The gene calls are TRBV29-1 and TRBJ2-3, with 13 bases that match TRBD2. The ends lost 6 bases at V and 0 bases at J; junction bases unmatched: 6. CDR3 length: 16 amino acids. Germline-derived CDR1 and CDR2 are SQVTM and ANQGSEA. This chain's CDR3 is CSVGQGLAGSTDTQYF. CDR3 DNA: TGCAGCGTCGGACAGGGACTAGCGGGGAGCACAGATACGCAGTATTTT.

Comments on this clonotype: A much larger clone lies one base from this, so it may be a read error. This likely comes from a read error, as the CDR3 has no conserved phenylalanine or tryptophan at its end. V is TRBV6-2 or TRBV6-3 and J is TRBJ1-1, with 11 nucleotides matching TRBD1. V lost 6 bases, J lost 5 bases, and 17 bases stayed unmatched. The CDR3 covers 18 residues. Germline V gene data show CDR1 as MNHEY and CDR2 as SVGEGT. The CDR3 reads CASSQPAGQGARLTEAFL. Here the CDR3 DNA reads TGTGCCAGCAGCCAACCAGCTGGACAGGGGGCGAGGTTAACTGAAGCTTTCCTT.

This clonotype was detected ten times or more. The rearrangement uses TRBV5-6 and TRBJ2-1; 10 bases line up with TRBD2. The CDR3 is 18 residues long. With V trimmed by 0 bases and J by 3 bases, 9 bases remained unmatched. CDR1 and CDR2 from the germline V gene are SGHDT and YYEEEE. The CDR3 loop reads CASSLGGASGSVYNEQFF. The CDR3 DNA follows: TGTGCCAGCAGCTTGGGAGGGGCTAGCGGGAGCGTCTACAATGAGCAGTTCTTC.

The chain joins TRBV4-2 to TRBJ2-5; D not resolved. The ends were cut back, 3 bases at V and 0 bases at J, with 5 bases in the middle. Looked up from germline, CDR1 is LGHNA and CDR2 is YNFKEQ. CDR3 length: 13 residues. The CDR3 DNA reads as TGTGCCAGCAGCCAGGGGTACCAAGAGACCCAGTACTTC. Translation: CASSQGYQETQYF.

This clonotype was observed many times. The V and J genes are TRBV18 and TRBJ1-4, with 7 positions matching TRBD1. The V gene's germline CDR1 is KGHSH and CDR2 LQKENI. Trimming removed 3 bases from V and 1 base from J; junction bases left unmatched: 2. This CDR3 is built from 15 residues. CDR3 nucleotides: TGTGCCAGCTCACCCAGACAGGGAACTAATGAAAAACTGTTTTTT. This gives the protein CASSPRQGTNEKLFF.

This clonotype was seen at least ten times. The V gene is TRBV7-2, the J gene TRBJ2-3, with 11 bases that match TRBD2. This CDR3 has 15 residues. Germline values: CDR1 SGHTA, CDR2 FQGNSA. After removal of 5 bases from V and 6 bases from J, the junction contained 7 bases not matched to a gene. The CDR3 nucleotides read TGTGCCAGCAGCCCTGCACTAGCGGGAGCGGATACGCAGTATTTT. This gives the protein CASSPALAGADTQYF.

This clonotype was seen ten or more times. The J gene is TRBJ2-3, the V gene TRBV12-3 or TRBV12-4; no clear D. Trimming took off 4 bases at V and 1 base at J, with 6 bases between the two ends. The CDR3 spans 13 residues. CDR3 in amino acids: CASSWTGTDTQYF. CDR3 sequence (DNA): TGTGCCAGCAGTTGGACGGGCACAGATACGCAGTATTTT.

This clonotype was counted many times. J is TRBJ2-3 and V is TRBV20-1, with 9 positions matching TRBD1. J lost 7 bases, V lost 3 bases, and 17 bases had no gene match. The germline CDR1 and CDR2 sequences are DFQATT and SNEGSKA (reference sequence). The CDR3 spans 17 residues. The CDR3: CSASWGGGQGSTNTQYF. CDR3 bases: TGCAGTGCTAGTTGGGGGGGTGGACAGGGGTCCACGAATACGCAGTATTTT.

With regard to this clonotype: One base away lies a much larger clone, so this may be a sequencing read error. J is TRBJ2-2 and V is TRBV7-8; D gene unclear. The CDR3 loop spans 13 amino acids. V was clipped by 6 bases and J by 5 bases, with 10 bases between them. Germline CDR1 reads SGHVS; CDR2 reads FQNEAQ. DNA for the CDR3: TGTGCCAGCAGAGTAGGCCCGACCGGGGAGCTGTTTTTT. It is translated as CASRVGPTGELFF.

This clonotype was seen repeatedly, ten times or more. This chain uses TRBV5-1 with TRBJ2-2; D is unresolved. The CDR3 has 14 amino acids. Deletions cut 4 bases from V and 3 bases from J, with 10 bases between. Germline CDR1 reads SGHRS; CDR2 reads YFSETQ. The CDR3 bases are TGCGCCAGCAGCCTTAGGACCTACACCGGGGAGCTGTTTTTT. It codes for CASSLRTYTGELFF.

A note on this clonotype: Since a much larger clone is just one base distant, this may be a read error. The V and J genes are TRBV5-1 and TRBJ1-2; D gene unclear. This CDR3 is 14 amino acids long. V lost 0 bases and J lost 7, with 13 bases in between. Germline-derived CDR1 and CDR2 are SGHRS and YFSETQ. The CDR3 protein is CASSLEVQAFGYTF. CDR3 in DNA: TGCGCCAGCAGCTTGGAGGTCCAGGCCTTTGGCTACACCTTC.

There are many counts of this clonotype. This rearrangement joins TRBV29-1 to TRBJ2-5; 9 bases fit TRBD1. Losses at the gene ends were 4 bases for V and 4 bases for J; bases not matched to a gene: 7. CDR1 SQVTM and CDR2 ANQGSEA come from the germline V gene. The CDR3 loop spans 14 amino acids. The chain's CDR3 is CSVGSGTGRETQYF. The CDR3 DNA is TGCAGCGTTGGATCCGGGACAGGGCGAGAGACCCAGTACTTC.

This clonotype appeared many times. The CDR3 bases are TGTGCCAGCAGCTTACCTACAGGAAGCTCCTACAATGAGCAGTTCTTC. Residues: CASSLPTGSSYNEQFF. This sequence joins TRBV11-2 and TRBJ2-1; tentative D call: TRBD1 (5 bases). Trimming pared 2 bases from V and 0 bases from J, leaving 11 bases between. CDR3 length: 16 amino acids. Germline loops: CDR1 SGHAT, CDR2 FQNNGV.

At least ten counts were recorded for this clonotype. The rearrangement uses TRBV29-1 and TRBJ2-1, with 9 bases lining up with TRBD2. J was trimmed by 4 bases and V by 5 bases; bases with no gene match: 0. CDR1 and CDR2 from the germline V gene are SQVTM and ANQGSEA. The CDR3 length is 12 residues. Here the CDR3 DNA reads TGCAGCGTTAGCGGGGGGTACAATGAGCAGTTCTTC. Encoded protein: CSVSGGYNEQFF.

This clonotype was counted ten times or more. The chain recombines TRBV6-2 or TRBV6-3 with TRBJ2-1; perhaps TRBD2 as D (5 bases). CDR3 size: 11 residues. V dropped 7 bases and J dropped 7 bases, with 8 bases sitting between them. CDR1 is MNHEY, CDR2 SVGEGT, per germline. CDR3 sequence (DNA): TGTGCCAGCACCGAGGGAAATGAGCAGTTCTTC. Its translation is CASTEGNEQFF.

This clonotype has just a few counts. This chain uses TRBV18 with TRBJ2-3, with 8 bases that match TRBD2. The CDR3 covers 14 residues. CDR1 and CDR2 (germline): KGHSH, LQKENI. The ends lost 3 bases at V and 6 bases at J; junction bases unmatched: 5. CDR3 nucleotides: TGTGCCAGCTCACCCAGCGGGAGATCCGATACGCAGTATTTT. This translates into CASSPSGRSDTQYF. Combining the CDR3 with reference TRBV18 and TRBJ2-3 gives the whole variable domain NAGVMQNPRHLVRRRGQEARLRCSPMKGHSHVYWYRQLPEEGLKFMVYLQKENIIDESGMPKERFSAEFPKEGPSILRIQQVVRGDSAAYFCASSPSGRSDTQYFGPGTRLTVL.

This clonotype was observed many times. The chain combines TRBV7-9 with TRBJ2-7; 10 positions match TRBD1. The V and J ends lost 2 bases and 3 bases, in that order; junction bases with no gene match: 7. From germline, CDR1 is SEHNR and CDR2 FQNEAQ (reference sequence). This CDR3 has 16 residues. CDR3 sequence reads: CASSLYPGQGFYEQYF. As DNA, the CDR3 is TGTGCCAGCAGCTTATATCCGGGACAGGGGTTCTACGAGCAGTACTTC.

This clonotype occurred once. It may be a read error: a sequence one base away is much more abundant. The rearrangement joins TRBV29-1 to TRBJ2-5; possibly TRBD1 for D (6 bases). Looked up from germline, CDR1 is SQVTM and CDR2 is ANQGSEA. The CDR3 extends over 12 amino acids. DNA of the CDR3: TGCAGCGTGCAGGGGAACCAAGAGGCCCAGTACTTC. This translates into CSVQGNQEAQYF.

This clonotype was found a few times. The CDR3 nucleotides are TGTGCCAGCAGTCCCGGGACTTACACCGGGGAGCTGTTTTTT. This encodes CASSPGTYTGELFF. The chain links TRBV12-3 or TRBV12-4 to TRBJ2-2, with D perhaps TRBD2 (6 bases). This CDR3 is built from 14 residues. Trimming stripped 5 bases from V and 3 bases from J, with 10 bases between.

In this sample, this clonotype turned up many times. The V and J genes are TRBV7-6 and TRBJ2-3; D is perhaps TRBD2 (5 bases). The germline V gene encodes CDR1 SGHVS and CDR2 FNYEAQ. Trimming removed 1 base from V and 2 bases from J, with 19 bases in between. CDR3 length equals 18 residues. Here the CDR3 DNA reads TGTGCCAGCAGCTTAGAGGCCAGGATATTCGGGGACACAGATACGCAGTATTTT. It codes for CASSLEARIFGDTDTQYF.